The entry below gives a single TCR beta chain sequence along with its context. The germline gives CDR1 MDHEN, CDR2 SYDVKM. CDR3 length: 15 amino acids. Trimming left V 5 bases short and J 0 bases short, with 11 bases between. The source of the sample is a study of blood T cell repertoires in COVID-19. Across the study: Acute and convalescent COVID-19 specimens originated in the United States, Italy and Spain. From T cells, B-cell-depleted T cells, or PBMCs came the material, which was cDNA or gDNA.

Per the original methods: Quantification of nucleated cells was approximated via reference gene primer amplification. The data were produced by immunoSEQ multiplex PCR, yet TCRdb's version contains in-frame clones alone and is incomplete. Clonal size and the V and J genes are those of that table, whereas D and trimming came from the DNA. The table lists about 220,000 clones, around 82% of them singletons. This chain connects TRBV28 to TRBJ1-5; D perhaps matches TRBD1 (5 bases). Input material: peripheral blood. The sequence derives from a woman aged 80 or over with acute or convalescent COVID-19. CDR3 DNA sequence: TGTGCCAGCAGTAACACGGGGGGTAGCAATCAGCCCCAGCATTTT. The encoded protein is CASSNTGGSNQPQHF.